This entry lists 28 T cell receptor beta chains sequenced from one sample in a study of beta chain features in type 1 diabetes. Expressed TCRB transcripts were sequenced after all isolated RNA was converted to cDNA. Generated by immunoSEQ multiplex PCR, the TCRdb table keeps only in-frame clones and is missing some. The data hold under 550,000 clones, with about 10% observed a single time. The sample consisted of naive CD4+ T cells from blood. These receptors originate from a young woman in good health.

The chain is built from TRBV9 and TRBJ1-3, with TRBD1 matching 9 bases. This CDR3 is built from 18 residues. Germline V gene sequence: CDR1 SGDLS, CDR2 YYNGEE. V was clipped by 4 bases and J by 0 bases; unmatched bases: 11. Here the CDR3 reads CASSSRTGGWSSGNTIYF. CDR3 nucleotides: TGTGCCAGCAGCTCCCGCACAGGGGGCTGGAGCTCTGGAAACACCATATATTTT.

This clone was seen a handful of times. Other nucleotide sequences in the sample specify the same CDR3. The chain joins TRBV18 to TRBJ2-3, with a possible D match to TRBD2 (5 bases). Between the trimmed V and J ends, which lost 2 bases and 0 bases, there was a span of 6 bases. Germline V lookup: CDR1 KGHSH, CDR2 LQKENI. The CDR3 spans 14 residues. CDR3 protein: CASSPTGSTDTQYF. DNA for the CDR3: TGTGCCAGCTCACCAACGGGGAGCACAGATACGCAGTATTTT.

This sequence joins TRBV29-1 and TRBJ2-5, with TRBD1 matching 12 bases. The germline V gene encodes CDR1 SQVTM and CDR2 ANQGSEA. CDR3 length: 16 amino acids. The V and J ends lost 5 bases and 1 base, in that order; junction bases with no gene match: 8. For the CDR3, the DNA is TGCAGCGTTTCCGGGACAGGGGGCGTTAGCCAAGAGACCCAGTACTTC. Encoded protein: CSVSGTGGVSQETQYF. Full variable domain (missing parts from reference TRBV29-1 and TRBJ2-5): SAVISQKPSRDICQRGTSLTIQCQVDSQVTMMFWYRQQPGQSLTLIATANQGSEATYESGFVIDKFPISRPNLTFSTLTVSNMSPEDSSIYLCSVSGTGGVSQETQYFGPGTRLLVL.

The sample holds a few counts of this clone. The gene calls are TRBV28 and TRBJ1-2; maybe TRBD1 (5 bases). Germline V gene lookup returns CDR1 MDHEN and CDR2 SYDVKM. The ends were cut back, 6 bases at V and 2 bases at J, with 19 bases in the middle. The CDR3 sequence is 16 residues long. CDR3 amino acids: CASRQIPGLGNYGYTF. The DNA of the CDR3 is TGTGCCAGCAGACAGATACCGGGACTAGGGAACTATGGCTACACCTTC.

This clone was found a few times. The gene calls are TRBV5-1 and TRBJ2-3; D gene uncertain. The CDR3 is made up of 14 amino acids. The V gene's germline CDR1 is SGHRS and CDR2 YFSETQ. The V end lost 5 bases, the J end lost 4 bases, and 14 bases lay between the germline ends. CDR3 protein: CASSTGSGPDTQYF. The CDR3 nucleotides read TGCGCCAGCAGTACCGGTTCGGGCCCAGATACGCAGTATTTT.

Details on this clone: The same CDR3 also results from other DNA sequences found in this sample. The chain combines TRBV29-1 with TRBJ1-1; D is unresolved. This CDR3 has 13 amino acids. Germline V gene sequence: CDR1 SQVTM, CDR2 ANQGSEA. The germline V and J ends were trimmed by 6 bases and 0 bases, with 11 bases remaining between them. CDR3 protein: CSVAGLMNTEAFF. CDR3 nucleotide sequence: TGCAGCGTCGCGGGCCTCATGAACACTGAAGCTTTCTTT.

The rearrangement uses TRBV6-1 and TRBJ1-1; D is uncertain. The CDR3 totals 13 residues. Looked up from germline, CDR1 is MNHNS and CDR2 is SASEGT. The germline V and J ends were trimmed by 4 bases and 1 base, with 7 bases remaining between them. The CDR3 DNA follows: TGTGCCAGCAGTGCAGGAGGGAACACTGAAGCTTTCTTT. Its translation is CASSAGGNTEAFF.

Comment on this clone: Other DNA sequences within the sample encode an identical CDR3. The gene calls are TRBV18 and TRBJ1-2, with 8 bases aligning to TRBD1. CDR1 KGHSH and CDR2 LQKENI come from the germline V gene. Unmatched junction bases numbered 0, after V lost 3 bases and J lost 3 bases. This CDR3 region has 13 residues. CDR3 DNA: TGTGCCAGCTCACCGGACAGGGACTATGGCTACACCTTC. Its translation is CASSPDRDYGYTF. The whole variable domain, filled in from reference TRBV18 and TRBJ1-2, reads NAGVMQNPRHLVRRRGQEARLRCSPMKGHSHVYWYRQLPEEGLKFMVYLQKENIIDESGMPKERFSAEFPKEGPSILRIQQVVRGDSAAYFCASSPDRDYGYTFGSGTRLTVV.

The genes are TRBV20-1 and TRBJ2-7; a possible D gene is TRBD1 (6 bases). Germline V lookup: CDR1 DFQATT, CDR2 SNEGSKA (reference sequence). The ends were cut back, 5 bases at V and 7 bases at J, with 12 bases in the middle. The CDR3 totals 11 residues. CDR3 region: CSAHRAREQYF. CDR3 in DNA: TGCAGTGCTCACAGGGCGCGGGAGCAGTACTTC.

This clone was seen a few times. The chain has TRBV5-1 and TRBJ2-7, with TRBD1 as a possible D gene (5 bases). Trimming stripped 6 bases from V and 5 bases from J, with 18 bases between. The CDR3 covers 14 residues. The V gene's germline CDR1 is SGHRS and CDR2 YFSETQ. CDR3 sequence (DNA): TGCGCCAGCAACTCACAGGTCTTTTTCAACGAGCAGTACGTC. Amino acid sequence: CASNSQVFFNEQYV.

The rearrangement links TRBV28 to TRBJ2-7; D may be TRBD1 (5 bases). The germline CDR1 and CDR2 sequences are MDHEN and SYDVKM. The CDR3 is 13 residues long. Trimming stripped 5 bases from V and 3 bases from J, with 11 bases between. The CDR3: CASSITGYYEQYV. For the CDR3, the DNA is TGTGCCAGCAGTATAACAGGATACTACGAGCAGTACGTC.

The chain uses TRBV6-5 and TRBJ1-1; the D is unclear. The CDR3 runs 16 residues. Per germline, CDR1 MNHEY and CDR2 SVGAGI. The V gene lost 3 bases and the J gene lost 0 bases, with 14 bases spanning the gap. The CDR3 region is CASSYSPHRLNTEAFF. CDR3 DNA sequence: TGTGCCAGCAGTTATTCCCCACACAGATTGAACACTGAAGCTTTCTTT.

Notes on this clone: Distinct nucleotide sequences in the sample also encode this CDR3. The V and J genes are TRBV29-1 and TRBJ1-1, with unresolved D. In germline, CDR1 is SQVTM, CDR2 ANQGSEA. With 1 base removed from V and 6 bases from J, the gap between germline ends came to 18 bases. The CDR3 is 15 amino acids. The CDR3 sequence is CSVEVLGRKGAEAFF. The CDR3 coding sequence is TGCAGCGTTGAAGTGTTAGGGAGGAAGGGCGCTGAAGCTTTCTTT. Combining the CDR3 with reference TRBV29-1 and TRBJ1-1 gives the whole variable domain SAVISQKPSRDICQRGTSLTIQCQVDSQVTMMFWYRQQPGQSLTLIATANQGSEATYESGFVIDKFPISRPNLTFSTLTVSNMSPEDSSIYLCSVEVLGRKGAEAFFGQGTRLTVV.

This clone appeared a few times. The chain joins TRBV28 to TRBJ1-6; TRBD1 is a possible D gene (6 bases). This CDR3 spans 15 amino acids. V was clipped by 2 bases and J by 7 bases, with 12 bases between them. Per germline, CDR1 MDHEN and CDR2 SYDVKM. The CDR3 spells CASSLPTGPNSPLHF. CDR3 in DNA: TGTGCCAGCAGTTTACCGACAGGCCCAAATTCACCCCTCCACTTT.

This chain uses TRBV11-2 with TRBJ2-5; 7 positions agree with TRBD1. J gave up 5 bases and V 5 bases, and 8 bases lay outside the gene matches. This CDR3 has 14 residues. Germline V CDR1 and CDR2: SGHAT, FQNNGV. The DNA of the CDR3 is TGTGCCAGCAGCAATCCTAGGGGGCATGAGACCCAGTACTTC. Its translation is CASSNPRGHETQYF.

V usage is TRBV9 and J usage is TRBJ2-5, with a weak D call TRBD2 (6 bases). V was clipped by 2 bases and J by 5 bases, with 19 bases between them. The CDR3 has 16 residues. The germline V gene has CDR1 SGDLS and CDR2 YYNGEE. The CDR3 is CASSVLSGEQQETQYF. In nucleotides, the CDR3 is TGTGCCAGCAGCGTTCTTTCGGGGGAGCAGCAGGAGACCCAGTACTTC. The whole variable domain, remainder taken from reference TRBV9 and TRBJ2-5, is DSGVTQTPKHLITATGQRVTLRCSPRSGDLSVYWYQQSLDQGLQFLIQYYNGEERAKGNILERFSAQQFPDLHSELNLSSLELGDSALYFCASSVLSGEQQETQYFGPGTRLLVL.

This clone was picked up a small number of times. The V call is TRBV11-2, the J call TRBJ1-1, with no clear D. Germline V lookup: CDR1 SGHAT, CDR2 FQNNGV. With 5 bases removed from V and 4 bases from J, the gap between germline ends came to 2 bases. This CDR3 contains 10 residues. The CDR3 loop is CASSRTEAFF. CDR3 DNA: TGTGCCAGCAGCCGCACTGAAGCTTTCTTT.

This clone has only a few counts. It may be a read error: a sequence one base away is much more abundant. In DNA, the CDR3 is TGTGCCAGCAGTATCACAGATACGCAGTATTTT. Encoded protein: CASSITDTQYF. The chain uses TRBV7-2 and TRBJ2-3; unclear D gene. Germline loops: CDR1 SGHTA, CDR2 FQGNSA. The CDR3 loop spans 11 amino acids. Trimming shortened V by 6 bases and J by 2 bases, and 3 bases separated the two germline ends. The full variable domain, with the rest looked up from reference TRBV7-2 and TRBJ2-3, is GAGVSQSPSNKVTEKGKDVELRCDPISGHTALYWYRQSLGQGLEFLIYFQGNSAPDKSGLPSDRFSAERTGGSVSTLTIQRTQQEDSAVYLCASSITDTQYFGPGTRLTVL.

This clone has more than one count but fewer than ten. Other DNA sequences in this specimen translate into the identical CDR3. The rearrangement joins TRBV5-1 to TRBJ2-1; unclear D gene. The germline V gene encodes CDR1 SGHRS and CDR2 YFSETQ. The CDR3 extends over 11 amino acids. Trimming stripped 0 bases from V and 12 bases from J, with 7 bases between. The CDR3 bases are TGCGCCAGCAGCTTGGAAGGTGGGCAGTTCTTC. This encodes CASSLEGGQFF.

This clone was observed a few times. This rearrangement joins TRBV7-2 to TRBJ1-2; unclear D gene. Trimming took off 1 base at V and 0 bases at J, with 9 bases between the two ends. CDR1 is SGHTA, CDR2 FQGNSA, per germline. The CDR3 is 15 amino acids. DNA for the CDR3: TGTGCCAGCAGCTTAGTGGGGATCGCTAACTATGGCTACACCTTC. Its protein is CASSLVGIANYGYTF.

Comments on this clone: This sample includes further DNA sequences coding for the same CDR3. The chain has TRBV7-2 and TRBJ2-3, with D hard to call. This CDR3 is 13 amino acids long. Germline loops: CDR1 SGHTA, CDR2 FQGNSA. The germline V and J ends were trimmed by 2 bases and 1 base, with 4 bases remaining between them. The CDR3 spells CASSLLGTDTQYF. CDR3 sequence (DNA): TGTGCCAGCAGCTTATTGGGCACAGATACGCAGTATTTT.

DNA for the CDR3: TGTGCCAGCAGCCCCCCCAATAGGATTGAATCACCCCTCCACTTT. Amino acids: CASSPPNRIESPLHF. This chain links TRBV7-2 with TRBJ1-6, with unresolved D. The CDR3 consists of 15 residues. Trimming took 5 bases from V and 10 from J, leaving 18 bases between them. Germline loops: CDR1 SGHTA, CDR2 FQGNSA.

This clone showed up just a few times. V and J are TRBV6-5 and TRBJ2-7; D is possibly TRBD2 (5 bases). Germline-derived CDR1 and CDR2 are MNHEY and SVGAGI. V shed 4 bases and J shed 5 bases, with 12 bases lying between them. The CDR3 has 13 amino acids. CDR3 protein: CASSSTLAHEQYF. DNA of the CDR3: TGTGCCAGCAGTTCGACCCTAGCCCACGAGCAGTACTTC.

This clone was counted a few times. The J gene is TRBJ2-3, the V gene TRBV18, with no clear D. The CDR3 contains 13 residues. V was trimmed by 7 bases and J by 7 bases, leaving 15 bases between them. From germline, CDR1 is KGHSH and CDR2 LQKENI. CDR3 DNA sequence: TGTGCCAGCTGCGTGACCTGCCTTAATACGCAGTATTTT. Amino acid sequence: CASCVTCLNTQYF.

The chain joins TRBV6-1 to TRBJ1-4, with D tentatively TRBD1 (5 bases). V was pared by 4 bases and J by 8 bases, with 14 bases between. Germline V gene lookup returns CDR1 MNHNS and CDR2 SASEGT. The CDR3 sequence is 14 residues long. The CDR3 DNA is TGTGCCAGCAGTGTACGGGGCTTGGGAGAAAAACTGTTTTTT. This gives the protein CASSVRGLGEKLFF.

The rearrangement joins TRBV9 to TRBJ2-3; no firm D call. Germline CDR1 reads SGDLS; CDR2 reads YYNGEE. This CDR3 is built from 12 residues. V lost 3 bases and J lost 2, with 4 bases in between. CDR3 residues: CASSDYTDTQYF. The CDR3 nucleotides are TGTGCCAGCAGCGACTACACAGATACGCAGTATTTT.

This chain links TRBV4-3 with TRBJ2-1; no clear D. CDR3 size: 11 residues. Germline CDR1 and CDR2: LGHNA and YSLEER. V was clipped by 4 bases and J by 12 bases, with 10 bases between them. The chain's CDR3 is CASSPGWGQFF. CDR3 coding DNA: TGCGCCAGCAGCCCCGGTTGGGGGCAGTTCTTC.

This clone appeared a few times. This same CDR3 is encoded by further DNA sequences in the sample. The chain has TRBV29-1 and TRBJ2-5; D unclear. CDR1 is SQVTM and CDR2 is ANQGSEA in the germline V gene. V lost 4 bases and J 4 bases, leaving 10 bases between the germline ends. The CDR3 spans 12 residues. The CDR3, as DNA: TGCAGCGTTGTTGGCGGAGCAGAGACCCAGTACTTC. Its protein is CSVVGGAETQYF.